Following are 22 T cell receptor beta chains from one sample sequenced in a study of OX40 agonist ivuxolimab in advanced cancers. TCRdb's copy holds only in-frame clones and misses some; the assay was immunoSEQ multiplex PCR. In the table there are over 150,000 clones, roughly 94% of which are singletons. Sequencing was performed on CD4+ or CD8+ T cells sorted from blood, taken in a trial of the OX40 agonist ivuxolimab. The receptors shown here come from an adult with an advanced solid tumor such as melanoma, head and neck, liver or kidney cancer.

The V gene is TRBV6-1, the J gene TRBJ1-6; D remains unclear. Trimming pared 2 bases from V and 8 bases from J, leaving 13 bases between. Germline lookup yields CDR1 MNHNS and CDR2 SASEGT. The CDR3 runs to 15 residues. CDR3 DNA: TGTGCCAGCAGTGAAAGAGCGGGCTTGGATTCACCCCTCCACTTT. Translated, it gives CASSERAGLDSPLHF.

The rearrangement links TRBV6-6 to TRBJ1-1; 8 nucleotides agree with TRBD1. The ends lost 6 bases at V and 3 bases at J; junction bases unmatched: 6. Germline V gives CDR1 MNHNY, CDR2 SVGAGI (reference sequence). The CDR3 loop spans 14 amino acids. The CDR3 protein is CASRLGDRYTEAFF. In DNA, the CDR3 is TGTGCCAGCAGACTTGGGGACAGGTACACTGAAGCTTTCTTT.

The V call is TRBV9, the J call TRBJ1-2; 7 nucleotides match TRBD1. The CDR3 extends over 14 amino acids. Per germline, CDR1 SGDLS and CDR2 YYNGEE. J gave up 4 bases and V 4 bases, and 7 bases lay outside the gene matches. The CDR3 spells CASSPSGQPYGYTF. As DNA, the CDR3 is TGTGCCAGCAGCCCTTCGGGACAGCCCTATGGCTACACCTTC. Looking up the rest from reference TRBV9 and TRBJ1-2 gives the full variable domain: DSGVTQTPKHLITATGQRVTLRCSPRSGDLSVYWYQQSLDQGLQFLIQYYNGEERAKGNILERFSAQQFPDLHSELNLSSLELGDSALYFCASSPSGQPYGYTFGSGTRLTVV.

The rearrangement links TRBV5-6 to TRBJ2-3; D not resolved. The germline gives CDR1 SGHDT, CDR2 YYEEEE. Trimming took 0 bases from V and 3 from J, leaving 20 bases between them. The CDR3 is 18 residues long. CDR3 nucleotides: TGTGCCAGCAGCTTGGGCCCTCCGGGTAGCAGAAGAACAGATACGCAGTATTTT. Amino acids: CASSLGPPGSRRTDTQYF.

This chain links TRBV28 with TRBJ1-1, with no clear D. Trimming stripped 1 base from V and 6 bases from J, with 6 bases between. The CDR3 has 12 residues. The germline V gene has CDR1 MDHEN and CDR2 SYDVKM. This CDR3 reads CASSLYVAEAFF. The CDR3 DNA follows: TGTGCCAGCAGTTTATACGTCGCTGAAGCTTTCTTT. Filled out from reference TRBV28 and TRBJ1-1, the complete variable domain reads DVKVTQSSRYLVKRTGEKVFLECVQDMDHENMFWYRQDPGLGLRLIYFSYDVKMKEKGDIPEGYSVSREKKERFSLILESASTNQTSMYLCASSLYVAEAFFGQGTRLTVV.

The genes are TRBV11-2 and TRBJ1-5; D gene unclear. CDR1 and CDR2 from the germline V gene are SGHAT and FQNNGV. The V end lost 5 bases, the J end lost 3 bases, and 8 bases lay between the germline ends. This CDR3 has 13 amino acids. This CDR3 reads CASSRTFNQPQHF. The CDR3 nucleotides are TGTGCCAGCAGCCGAACTTTCAATCAGCCCCAGCATTTT.

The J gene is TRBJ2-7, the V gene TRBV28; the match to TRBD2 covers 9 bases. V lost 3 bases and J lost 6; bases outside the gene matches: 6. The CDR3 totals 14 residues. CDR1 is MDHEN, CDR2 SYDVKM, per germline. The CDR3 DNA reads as TGTGCCAGCAGTTTTTTGCGGGAGGGCCGCGAGCAGTACTTC. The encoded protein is CASSFLREGREQYF.

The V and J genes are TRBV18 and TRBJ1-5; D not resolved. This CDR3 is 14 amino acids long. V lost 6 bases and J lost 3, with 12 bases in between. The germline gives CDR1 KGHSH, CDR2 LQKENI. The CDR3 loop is CASSSEGFNQPQHF. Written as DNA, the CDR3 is TGTGCCAGCTCCTCGGAGGGTTTCAATCAGCCCCAGCATTTT.

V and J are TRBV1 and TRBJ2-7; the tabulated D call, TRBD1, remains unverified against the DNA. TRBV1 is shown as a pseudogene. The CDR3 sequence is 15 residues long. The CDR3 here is CTSSPGTGGAHEQYF. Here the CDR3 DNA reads TGCACCAGCAGCCCTGGGACAGGGGGGGCCCACGAGCAGTACTTC.

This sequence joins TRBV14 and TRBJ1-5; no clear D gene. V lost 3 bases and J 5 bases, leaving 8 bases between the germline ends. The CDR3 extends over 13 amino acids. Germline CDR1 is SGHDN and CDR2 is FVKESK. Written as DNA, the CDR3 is TGTGCCAGCAGCCAGTCAGATTATCAGCCCCAGCATTTT. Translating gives CASSQSDYQPQHF.

CDR3 sequence: CASSNGQGFSYEQYF. CDR3 nucleotide sequence: TGTGCCAGCAGCAACGGACAGGGCTTTTCCTACGAGCAGTACTTC. The chain employs TRBV7-2 and TRBJ2-7, with 8 bases that match TRBD1. CDR1 and CDR2 (germline): SGHTA, FQGNSA. The CDR3 contains 15 residues. The V segment lost 5 bases and the J segment 1 base; nucleotides outside the gene matches: 7.

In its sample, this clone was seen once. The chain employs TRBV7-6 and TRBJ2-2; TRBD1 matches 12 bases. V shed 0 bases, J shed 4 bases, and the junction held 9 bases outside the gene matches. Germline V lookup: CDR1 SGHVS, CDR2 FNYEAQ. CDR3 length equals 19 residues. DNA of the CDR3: TGTGCCAGCAGCTTAGCCGGGACAGGGGGCTCCTCTGCCACCGGGGAGCTGTTTTTT. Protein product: CASSLAGTGGSSATGELFF.

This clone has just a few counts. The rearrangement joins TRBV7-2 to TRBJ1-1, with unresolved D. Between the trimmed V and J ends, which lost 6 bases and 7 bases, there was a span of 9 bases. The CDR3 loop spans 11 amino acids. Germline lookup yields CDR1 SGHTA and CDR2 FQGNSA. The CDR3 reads CASRGGSEAFF. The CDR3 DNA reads TGTGCCAGCAGAGGAGGGAGTGAAGCTTTCTTT. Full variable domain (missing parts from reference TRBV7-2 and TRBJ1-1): GAGVSQSPSNKVTEKGKDVELRCDPISGHTALYWYRQSLGQGLEFLIYFQGNSAPDKSGLPSDRFSAERTGGSVSTLTIQRTQQEDSAVYLCASRGGSEAFFGQGTRLTVV.

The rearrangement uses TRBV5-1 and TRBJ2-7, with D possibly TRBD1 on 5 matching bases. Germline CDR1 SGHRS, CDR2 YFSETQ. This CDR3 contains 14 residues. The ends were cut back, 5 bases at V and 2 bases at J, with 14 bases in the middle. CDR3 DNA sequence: TGCGCCAGCAGTGGGCTGGCAGGGACCTACGAGCAGTACTTC. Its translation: CASSGLAGTYEQYF.

CDR3 sequence: CASSPRVTNYGYTF. CDR3 bases: TGCGCCAGCAGCCCCAGAGTTACCAACTATGGCTACACCTTC. This chain joins TRBV5-1 and TRBJ1-2; D gene unclear. Trimming took 4 bases from V and 2 from J, leaving 12 bases between them. The CDR3 is made up of 14 amino acids. Germline loops: CDR1 SGHRS, CDR2 YFSETQ. Full variable domain (outside the CDR3, taken from reference TRBV5-1 and TRBJ1-2): KAGVTQTPRYLIKTRGQQVTLSCSPISGHRSVSWYQQTPGQGLQFLFEYFSETQRNKGNFPGRFSGRQFSNSRSEMNVSTLELGDSALYLCASSPRVTNYGYTFGSGTRLTVV.

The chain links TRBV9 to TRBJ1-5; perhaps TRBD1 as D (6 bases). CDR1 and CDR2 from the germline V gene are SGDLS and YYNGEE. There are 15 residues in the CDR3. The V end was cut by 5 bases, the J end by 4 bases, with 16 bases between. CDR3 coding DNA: TGTGCCAGCAGTCAGGCGGGGGCAGGTAATCAGCCCCAGCATTTT. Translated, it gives CASSQAGAGNQPQHF.

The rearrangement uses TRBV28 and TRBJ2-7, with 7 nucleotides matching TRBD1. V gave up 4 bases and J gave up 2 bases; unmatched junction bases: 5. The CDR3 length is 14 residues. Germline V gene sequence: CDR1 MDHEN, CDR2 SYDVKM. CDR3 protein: CASSSSRGTYEQYF. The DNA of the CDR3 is TGTGCCAGCAGTTCCAGCAGGGGGACCTACGAGCAGTACTTC.

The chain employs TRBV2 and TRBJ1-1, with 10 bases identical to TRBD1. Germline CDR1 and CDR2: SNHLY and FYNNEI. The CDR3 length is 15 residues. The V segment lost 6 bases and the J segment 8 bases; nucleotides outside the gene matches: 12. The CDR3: CASRLTDRGDREAFF. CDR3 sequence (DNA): TGTGCCAGCAGACTGACGGACAGGGGGGATCGGGAAGCTTTCTTT.

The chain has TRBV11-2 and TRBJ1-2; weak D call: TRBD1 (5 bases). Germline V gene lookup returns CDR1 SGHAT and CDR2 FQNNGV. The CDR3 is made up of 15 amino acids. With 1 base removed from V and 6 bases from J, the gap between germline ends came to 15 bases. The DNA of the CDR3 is TGTGCCAGCAGCTTAGTCGTACCCAGGGTGGATGGCTACACCTTC. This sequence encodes CASSLVVPRVDGYTF.

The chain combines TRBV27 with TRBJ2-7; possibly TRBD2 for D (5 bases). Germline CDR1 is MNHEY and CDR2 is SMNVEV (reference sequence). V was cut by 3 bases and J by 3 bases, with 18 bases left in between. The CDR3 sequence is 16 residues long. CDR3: CASSFRTPRLDYEQYF. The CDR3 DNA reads TGTGCCAGCAGTTTTCGGACTCCCCGCCTTGACTACGAGCAGTACTTC.

Here the CDR3 reads CASSRMGSGTLTGELFF. In DNA form, the CDR3 reads TGCGCCAGCAGCCGCATGGGTAGCGGGACCCTCACCGGGGAGCTGTTTTTT. The chain has TRBV4-3 and TRBJ2-2; TRBD2 matches at 8 bases. The germline V gene encodes CDR1 LGHNA and CDR2 YSLEER. The V gene end was trimmed by 4 bases and the J gene end by 4 bases; junction bases not matched to a gene: 11. The CDR3 runs to 17 residues.

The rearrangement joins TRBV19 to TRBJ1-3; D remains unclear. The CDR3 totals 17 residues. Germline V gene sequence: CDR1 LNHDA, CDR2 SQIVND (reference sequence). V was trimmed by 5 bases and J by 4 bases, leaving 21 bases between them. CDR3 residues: CASSLTSHPPGGNTIYF. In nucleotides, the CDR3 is TGTGCCAGTAGTCTCACTTCACACCCCCCGGGGGGAAACACCATATATTTT.